This is a list of T cell receptor beta chains from one sample in a study of CD8 T cells in acute hepatitis C reinfection. The method was immunoSEQ multiplex PCR; TCRdb's version includes in-frame clones alone and lacks a portion of them. Among 30,000 to 45,000 clones listed, approximately 83% were seen once. The source material was naive CD8+ T cells from PBMCs. The receptors were sampled from a woman between 18 and 29 years old who spontaneously cleared hepatitis C infection. Each CDR3 is given with its conserved first and last residue. D genes are given only for firm matches. The listing skips clone size in some rows; elsewhere it reads once, few, many or a size class.

TRBV27	TRBJ2-7	TRBD2	few	CASSQLAGGLYEQYF	TGTGCCAGCAGTCAACTAGCGGGAGGTCTATACGAGCAGTACTTC
TRBV14	TRBJ2-4	.	.	CASGGEGIQYF	TGTGCCAGCGGGGGAGAGGGCATTCAGTACTTC
TRBV4-1	TRBJ2-3	.	.	CASRSGGDTQYF	TGCGCCAGCAGAAGTGGAGGAGATACGCAGTATTTT
TRBV27	TRBJ1-1	.	.	CASRSGGEGTEAFF	TGTGCCAGCCGATCGGGGGGCGAGGGCACTGAAGCTTTCTTT
TRBV5-8	TRBJ2-5	TRBD2	.	CASSEGTMRETQYF	TGTGCCAGCAGTGAAGGGACTATGAGAGAGACCCAGTACTTC
TRBV7-8	TRBJ2-1	TRBD1	.	CASSYARDRGGNEQFF	TGTGCCAGCAGCTATGCCCGGGACAGGGGGGGGAATGAGCAGTTCTTC
TRBV7-6	TRBJ2-1	TRBD2	few	CASSYPGRANEQFF	TGTGCCAGCAGCTACCCCGGGAGGGCCAATGAGCAGTTCTTC
TRBV4-1	TRBJ2-5	.	.	CASSQEVGSTLETQYF	TGCGCCAGCAGCCAAGAGGTTGGATCCACATTGGAGACCCAGTACTTC
TRBV11-2	TRBJ1-1	TRBD1	once	CASSLGRTGNTEAFF	TGTGCCAGCAGCTTAGGCCGGACAGGGAACACTGAAGCTTTCTTT
TRBV6-5	TRBJ2-3	TRBD2	.	CASSYESSGLTDTQYF	TGTGCCAGCAGTTACGAGTCTAGCGGACTCACAGATACGCAGTATTTT
TRBV7-9	TRBJ2-7	.	.	CASSLIAYEQYF	TGTGCCAGCAGTTTGATTGCCTACGAGCAGTACTTC
TRBV7-9	TRBJ2-7	.	.	CASSSSGSYEQYF	TGTGCCAGCAGCTCGTCCGGGTCCTACGAGCAGTACTTC
TRBV7-9	TRBJ1-1	TRBD1	once	CASSDPTGYEAFF	TGTGCCAGCAGCGACCCGACAGGGTATGAAGCTTTCTTT
TRBV5-6	TRBJ1-1	.	.	CASSRSGERNTEAFF	TGTGCCAGCAGCCGCTCAGGGGAAAGAAACACTGAAGCTTTCTTT
TRBV14	TRBJ1-4	.	few	CASTPGLGEEKLFF	TGTGCCAGCACACCGGGCCTTGGAGAAGAAAAACTGTTTTTT
TRBV5-1	TRBJ1-1	.	.	CASSSSGGSFTEAFF	TGCGCCAGCAGCTCCTCTGGAGGGTCGTTCACTGAAGCTTTCTTT
TRBV10-1	TRBJ2-1	TRBD2	.	CASSDLAGGENEQFF	TGCGCCAGCAGCGACCTAGCGGGAGGCGAGAATGAGCAGTTCTTC
TRBV15	TRBJ2-5	.	.	CATSREDGLGETQYF	TGTGCCACCAGCAGAGAGGACGGGTTGGGAGAGACCCAGTACTTC
TRBV27	TRBJ2-7	TRBD1	.	CASRAGGWEQYF	TGTGCCAGCAGGGCAGGGGGCTGGGAGCAGTACTTC
TRBV9	TRBJ2-1	TRBD2	.	CASSGLAGGHNEQFF	TGTGCCAGCAGCGGTCTAGCGGGAGGACACAATGAGCAGTTCTTC
TRBV10-1	TRBJ2-7	TRBD2	.	CASSDISGTEPYEQYF	TGCGCCAGCAGTGATATTAGCGGGACTGAACCCTACGAGCAGTACTTC
TRBV7-6	TRBJ2-1	TRBD2	.	CASSLGGLAENIFFYNEQFF	TGTGCCAGCAGCTTAGGGGGACTAGCGGAAAATATATTCTTCTACAATGAGCAGTTCTTC
TRBV5-1	TRBJ2-7	.	.	CASSLSRLEQYF	TGCGCCAGCAGCCTTTCCAGGCTCGAGCAGTACTTC